This TCR beta chain was recovered during a study of cytomegalovirus exposure and HLA in healthy donors. Study details: Earlier, 100 million to 130 million unique TCR beta sequences were recovered from about 170 million T cells by an analysis. Roughly 80 million unique TCRs from HLA-typed donors made up an early data release. Overall study findings and caveats: Indistinguishable V segments, including TRBV6-2 and TRBV6-3, were excluded.

Details on this clone: Its matching antigen is unknown.

PCR employed 60 Vbeta and 13 Jbeta primers. Here immunoSEQ multiplex PCR was the method, and the copy in TCRdb shows in-frame clones only, minus some. Its table lists 150,000 to 250,000 clones. From germline, CDR1 is MNHEY and CDR2 SVGAGI. V was clipped by 9 bases and J by 2 bases, with 17 bases between them. There are 14 residues in the CDR3. The receptor was derived from a boy under 18 in good health and CMV-seronegative. Sequenced: PBMCs. V and J are TRBV6-5 and TRBJ2-7; D unclear. This chain's CDR3 is CASTNNQAAYEQYF. For the CDR3, the DNA is TGTGCCAGTACAAACAACCAGGCCGCCTACGAGCAGTACTTC.